Following are 23 T cell receptor beta chains from one sample sequenced in a study of patients and donors after allogeneic stem cell transplantation. TCRdb reprocessed the RT-PCR reads with MiXCR, giving one entry per CDR3 protein. Counted here are hundreds of thousands of distinct CDR3 sequences, roughly 16% occurring once; the ten biggest clones make up less than 8.5%. The sample taken for sequencing was blood, either unsorted or a sorted T cell fraction (not recorded which). The receptor source for this set is a human donor who was either an allogeneic HSCT recipient or a stem cell or donor lymphocyte infusion donor (not recorded which). It is not recorded whose cells these are; they may come from a transplant donor.

The rearrangement links TRBV19 to TRBJ2-7; TRBD1 matches at 7 bases. With 4 bases clipped from V and 6 bases from J, the junction kept 9 bases outside the gene matches. Germline values: CDR1 LNHDA, CDR2 SQIVND (reference sequence). This CDR3 has 14 residues. The CDR3, as DNA: TGTGCCAGTAGTACCCAGGGACAGCCCATCGAGCAGTACTTC. As protein: CASSTQGQPIEQYF. The full variable domain, completed using reference TRBV19 and TRBJ2-7, is DGGITQSPKYLFRKEGQNVTLSCEQNLNHDAMYWYRQDPGQGLRLIYYSQIVNDFQKGDIAEGYSVSREKKESFPLTVTSAQKNPTAFYLCASSTQGQPIEQYFGPGTRLTVT.

The chain employs TRBV10-2 and TRBJ2-7, with D unresolved. V gave up 10 bases and J gave up 7 bases, with 14 bases separating them. The V gene's germline CDR1 is WSHSY and CDR2 SAAADI. The CDR3 covers 11 residues. The CDR3 loop reads CATLLQQEQYF. CDR3 bases: TGCGCCACCTTGCTGCAACAAGAGCAGTACTTC.

The J gene is TRBJ2-3, the V gene TRBV5-1; TRBD2 matches at 9 bases. The V gene's germline CDR1 is SGHRS and CDR2 YFSETQ. This CDR3 region has 16 residues. After removal of 4 bases from V and 4 bases from J, the junction contained 10 bases not matched to a gene. CDR3: CASSLAGRGGADTQYF. In DNA form, the CDR3 reads TGCGCCAGCAGCCTAGCGGGGCGGGGCGGTGCAGATACGCAGTATTTT.

This clonotype was seen more than once but under ten times. The chain uses TRBV3-1 and TRBJ2-2; tentative D call: TRBD1 (6 bases). The CDR3 sequence is 14 residues long. Germline CDR1 and CDR2: LGHDT and YNNKEL (reference sequence). Trimming stripped 5 bases from V and 3 bases from J, with 10 bases between. CDR3 nucleotides: TGTGCCAGCAGCGTAGGACAGTACACCGGGGAGCTGTTTTTT. This gives the protein CASSVGQYTGELFF.

The J gene is TRBJ1-1, the V gene TRBV20-1; D not certain. The ends were cut back, 5 bases at V and 2 bases at J, with 6 bases in the middle. CDR1 is DFQATT and CDR2 is SNEGSKA in the germline V gene (reference sequence). This CDR3 spans 11 amino acids. CDR3 protein: CSAEDNTEAFF. Written as DNA, the CDR3 is TGCAGTGCTGAGGACAACACTGAAGCTTTCTTT.

In this sample, this clonotype turned up a few times. The V call is TRBV9, the J call TRBJ2-1; 12 bases align to TRBD2. CDR3 size: 17 residues. V shed 4 bases, J shed 6 bases, and the junction held 11 bases outside the gene matches. The germline V gene has CDR1 SGDLS and CDR2 YYNGEE. CDR3 loop: CASSQTPTSGGLNEQFF. The CDR3 DNA reads as TGTGCCAGCAGCCAAACCCCTACTAGCGGGGGGCTCAATGAGCAGTTCTTC.

The CDR3 reads CASSQGVVNQPQHF. The CDR3 region has the DNA TGTGCCAGCTCACAGGGGGTGGTCAATCAGCCCCAGCATTTT. The rearrangement uses TRBV18 and TRBJ1-5; weak D call: TRBD1 (6 bases). Per the germline V gene, CDR1 is KGHSH and CDR2 is LQKENI. Trimming shortened V by 4 bases and J by 3 bases, and 10 bases separated the two germline ends. There are 14 residues in the CDR3.

This clonotype came up a few times. The chain carries TRBV20-1 and TRBJ2-3; 10 positions agree with TRBD2. J was trimmed by 6 bases and V by 3 bases; bases with no gene match: 6. Germline CDR1 reads DFQATT; CDR2 reads SNEGSKA (reference sequence). The CDR3 totals 14 residues. The CDR3 coding sequence is TGCAGTGCTAGTGGTCTAGCGGGGGTTGATACGCAGTATTTT. Translated: CSASGLAGVDTQYF.

The chain carries TRBV12-3 or TRBV12-4 and TRBJ1-2, with D uncertain. This CDR3 contains 13 residues. The V and J ends lost 2 bases and 3 bases respectively, with 7 bases between them. CDR3: CASSLRVYYGYTF. In DNA form, the CDR3 reads TGTGCCAGCAGTTTAAGGGTCTACTATGGCTACACCTTC.

This clonotype has just a few counts. The chain joins TRBV6-1 to TRBJ1-6; D unclear. There are 16 residues in the CDR3. CDR1 and CDR2 (germline): MNHNS, SASEGT. V lost 6 bases and J lost 0, with 12 bases in between. This CDR3 reads CASRDDTRSYNSPLHF. The CDR3, as DNA: TGTGCCAGCAGAGACGACACCCGCTCCTATAATTCACCCCTCCACTTT.

This clonotype was seen a few times. V is TRBV20-1 and J is TRBJ2-7; no firm D call. Looked up from germline, CDR1 is DFQATT and CDR2 is SNEGSKA (reference sequence). The germline V and J ends were trimmed by 5 bases and 9 bases, with 8 bases remaining between them. The CDR3 is 9 residues long. CDR3 bases: TGCAGTGCTGGTCTCGGGCAGTACTTC. This gives the protein CSAGLGQYF.

The chain carries TRBV30 and TRBJ1-1; D gene uncertain. Germline V gene sequence: CDR1 GTSNPN, CDR2 SVGIG (reference sequence). Trimming stripped 0 bases from V and 0 bases from J, with 11 bases between. The CDR3 has 15 residues. The CDR3 bases are TGTGCCTGGAGTGTCCAGCGCCCGTTGAACACTGAAGCTTTCTTT. Translating it yields CAWSVQRPLNTEAFF. Looking up the rest from reference TRBV30 and TRBJ1-1 gives the full variable domain: SQTIHQWPATLVQPVGSPLSLECTVEGTSNPNLYWYRQAAGRGLQLLFYSVGIGQISSEVPQNLSASRPQDRQFILSSKKLLLSDSGFYLCAWSVQRPLNTEAFFGQGTRLTVV.

V and J are TRBV6-1 and TRBJ1-5; D is uncertain. This CDR3 contains 12 residues. The V end was cut by 5 bases, the J end by 9 bases, with 11 bases between. From germline, CDR1 is MNHNS and CDR2 SASEGT. CDR3 amino acids: CASSTTSGPQHF. The CDR3 DNA reads as TGTGCCAGCAGTACTACCAGCGGGCCCCAGCATTTT.

This clonotype was observed a handful of times. The V and J genes are TRBV3-1 and TRBJ2-3; 9 nucleotides line up with TRBD2. CDR1 LGHDT and CDR2 YNNKEL come from the germline V gene (reference sequence). V shed 3 bases and J 3 bases; nucleotides not matched to a gene: 4. This CDR3 is 15 amino acids long. The CDR3 sequence is CASSQDSGSTDTQYF. CDR3 DNA: TGTGCCAGCAGCCAGGATAGCGGGAGTACAGATACGCAGTATTTT.

There are a few counts of this clonotype. This chain links TRBV9 with TRBJ2-3; either TRBD1 or TRBD2 may fit D (6 bases each). This CDR3 comprises 16 residues. Germline V gene sequence: CDR1 SGDLS, CDR2 YYNGEE. V lost 4 bases and J 2 bases, leaving 17 bases between the germline ends. The CDR3 protein is CASSPRRGITTDTQYF. The CDR3 DNA reads TGTGCCAGCAGCCCGAGGAGGGGGATAACCACAGATACGCAGTATTTT. Using reference TRBV9 and TRBJ2-3 for the parts outside the CDR3, the full variable domain is DSGVTQTPKHLITATGQRVTLRCSPRSGDLSVYWYQQSLDQGLQFLIQYYNGEERAKGNILERFSAQQFPDLHSELNLSSLELGDSALYFCASSPRRGITTDTQYFGPGTRLTVL.

This clonotype was detected many times. The gene calls are TRBV10-3 and TRBJ2-1, with a tentative D call TRBD1 (8 bases). V dropped 5 bases and J dropped 4 bases, with 12 bases sitting between them. CDR3 size: 14 residues. Germline lookup yields CDR1 ENHRY and CDR2 SYGVKD. In nucleotides, the CDR3 is TGTGCCATCAGTCAACAGGGGGGGTACAATGAGCAGTTCTTC. Encoded protein: CAISQQGGYNEQFF.

This clonotype was detected only a few times. V is TRBV6-1 and J is TRBJ2-7, with 11 nucleotides matching TRBD2. J gave up 1 base and V 5 bases, and 7 bases lay outside the gene matches. CDR3 length: 16 residues. Per germline, CDR1 MNHNS and CDR2 SASEGT. Written as DNA, the CDR3 is TGTGCCAGCAGTCCCCTGACTAGCGGGGCGTCCTACGAGCAGTACTTC. It translates to CASSPLTSGASYEQYF.

At least ten counts were recorded for this clonotype. The chain uses TRBV11-3 and TRBJ2-1; no reliable D call. The germline CDR1 and CDR2 sequences are SGHNT and YENEEA. V dropped 1 base and J dropped 5 bases, with 3 bases sitting between them. CDR3 length: 12 residues. The CDR3 bases are TGTGCCAGCAGCTTAGCACACAATGAGCAGTTCTTC. Residues: CASSLAHNEQFF. Combining the CDR3 with reference TRBV11-3 and TRBJ2-1 gives the whole variable domain EAGVVQSPRYKIIEKKQPVAFWCNPISGHNTLYWYLQNLGQGPELLIRYENEEAVDDSQLPKDRFSAERLKGVDSTLKIQPAELGDSAVYLCASSLAHNEQFFGPGTRLTVL.

This clonotype showed up many times. The chain is built from TRBV5-1 and TRBJ1-1, with a weak D call TRBD1 (6 bases). The germline V gene encodes CDR1 SGHRS and CDR2 YFSETQ. V lost 4 bases and J lost 1, with 20 bases in between. CDR3 length: 17 residues. For the CDR3, the DNA is TGCGCCAGCAGCCATCAAACCAGCTTGGGACAGAACACTGAAGCTTTCTTT. It specifies CASSHQTSLGQNTEAFF. The full variable domain, in which reference TRBV5-1 and TRBJ1-1 provide the parts outside the CDR3, is KAGVTQTPRYLIKTRGQQVTLSCSPISGHRSVSWYQQTPGQGLQFLFEYFSETQRNKGNFPGRFSGRQFSNSRSEMNVSTLELGDSALYLCASSHQTSLGQNTEAFFGQGTRLTVV.

The rearrangement joins TRBV5-1 to TRBJ2-7, with TRBD2 as a possible D gene (6 bases). The germline gives CDR1 SGHRS, CDR2 YFSETQ. Trimming cost V 2 bases and J 2 bases, with 14 bases left between them. The CDR3 is 15 amino acids. DNA of the CDR3: TGCGCCAGCAGCTTTAGGGACTCACTCGCCTACGAGCAGTACTTC. It translates to CASSFRDSLAYEQYF.

This clonotype has at least ten counts. Its ends do not fully match the called genes, so a read error is possible. The chain employs TRBV7-9 and TRBJ2-7; D is unresolved. CDR1 is SEHNR and CDR2 is FQNEAQ in the germline V gene (reference sequence). This CDR3 region has 12 residues. The CDR3 sequence: CASSLVSYEQYF. CDR3 DNA sequence: TGCGCCAGCAGCTTGGTTTCCTACGAGCAGTACTTC.

The V call is TRBV27, the J call TRBJ2-7, with unresolved D. The V and J ends lost 11 bases and 4 bases respectively, with 9 bases between them. The V gene's germline CDR1 is MNHEY and CDR2 SMNVEV (reference sequence). CDR3 length: 10 residues. The CDR3 sequence: CAVGFYEQYF. The CDR3 bases are TGTGCCGTTGGGTTTTACGAGCAGTACTTC.

J is TRBJ2-1 and V is TRBV10-3; TRBD2 aligns across 14 bases. The germline gives CDR1 ENHRY, CDR2 SYGVKD. Losses at the gene ends were 7 bases for V and 5 bases for J; bases not matched to a gene: 10. The CDR3 runs 17 residues. The CDR3 sequence: CAITPTSGGGFNNEQFF. The CDR3 region has the DNA TGTGCCATCACCCCGACTAGCGGGGGGGGATTTAACAATGAGCAGTTCTTC.